Ten or more counts support the clone carrying this TCR beta chain. What it recognizes is unknown. TCRdb re-derived calls from the 5' RACE reads in MiXCR, one entry per CDR3 protein. The table shows some 270,000 distinct CDR3 sequences, with over 15% occurring only once. This record comes from a study of CD8 T cells in ankylosing spondylitis. Study results and limitations: The study identified a TCR beta motif of roughly eight highly homologous variants that appeared characteristic of ankylosing spondylitis blood. Disease-linked clones bore a CD8+ phenotype, appearing relatively rarely in peripheral blood. Reportedly, matched ankylosing spondylitis synovial fluid was significantly enriched for disease-linked clones. Some of these motif variants have turned up before, in reports on reactive arthritis synovial fluid and blood.

Germline V gene sequence: CDR1 MNHEY, CDR2 SMNVEV (reference sequence). The junction had 3 bases not matched to a gene; V was cut back by 4 bases and J by 5 bases. CDR3 length: 14 amino acids. The sample was blood, either unsorted or a sorted T cell fraction (not recorded which). This chain links TRBV27 with TRBJ2-1, with 9 bases matching TRBD2. This TCR came from a male donor with ankylosing spondylitis or in good health (not recorded which). This CDR3 reads CASSYLAGNNEQFF. For the CDR3, the DNA is TGTGCCAGCAGTTACCTAGCGGGAAACAATGAGCAGTTCTTC.